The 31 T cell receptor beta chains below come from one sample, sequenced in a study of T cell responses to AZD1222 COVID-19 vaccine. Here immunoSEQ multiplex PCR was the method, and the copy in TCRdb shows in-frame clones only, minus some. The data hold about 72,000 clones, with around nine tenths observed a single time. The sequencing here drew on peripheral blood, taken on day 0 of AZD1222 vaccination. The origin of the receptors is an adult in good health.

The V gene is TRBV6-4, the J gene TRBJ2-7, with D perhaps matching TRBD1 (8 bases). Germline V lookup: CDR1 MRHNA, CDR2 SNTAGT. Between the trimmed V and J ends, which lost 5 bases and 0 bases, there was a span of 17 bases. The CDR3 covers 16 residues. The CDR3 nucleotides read TGTGCCAGCAGTACCGGACAGGGAGGGATCTCCTACGAGCAGTACTTC. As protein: CASSTGQGGISYEQYF.

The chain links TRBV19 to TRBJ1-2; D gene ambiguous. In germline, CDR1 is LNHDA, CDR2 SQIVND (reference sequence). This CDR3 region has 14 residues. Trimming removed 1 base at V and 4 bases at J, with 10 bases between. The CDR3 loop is CASSIGAGSYGYTF. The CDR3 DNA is TGTGCCAGTAGTATAGGGGCCGGGAGCTATGGCTACACCTTC. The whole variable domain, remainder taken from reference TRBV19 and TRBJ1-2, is DGGITQSPKYLFRKEGQNVTLSCEQNLNHDAMYWYRQDPGQGLRLIYYSQIVNDFQKGDIAEGYSVSREKKESFPLTVTSAQKNPTAFYLCASSIGAGSYGYTFGSGTRLTVV.

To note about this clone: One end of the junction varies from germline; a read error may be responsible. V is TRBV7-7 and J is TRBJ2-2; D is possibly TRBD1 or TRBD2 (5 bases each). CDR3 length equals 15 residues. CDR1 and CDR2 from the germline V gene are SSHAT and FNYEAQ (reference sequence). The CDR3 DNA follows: TGTGCTAGCAGCTGGGACGGGGTGAACACCGGGGAGCTGTTTTTT. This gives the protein CASSWDGVNTGELFF. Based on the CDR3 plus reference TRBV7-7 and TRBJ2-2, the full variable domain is GAGVSQSPRYKVTKRGQDVTLRCDPISSHATLYWYQQALGQGPEFLTYFNYEAQPDKSGLPSDRFSAERPEGSISTLTIQRTEQRDSAMYRCASSWDGVNTGELFFGEGSRLTVL.

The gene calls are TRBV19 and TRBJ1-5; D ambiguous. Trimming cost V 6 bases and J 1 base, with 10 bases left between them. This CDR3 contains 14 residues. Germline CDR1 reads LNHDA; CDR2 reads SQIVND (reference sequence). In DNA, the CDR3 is TGTGCCAGTAGAGAGAGACGGAGCAATCAGCCCCAGCATTTT. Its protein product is CASRERRSNQPQHF.

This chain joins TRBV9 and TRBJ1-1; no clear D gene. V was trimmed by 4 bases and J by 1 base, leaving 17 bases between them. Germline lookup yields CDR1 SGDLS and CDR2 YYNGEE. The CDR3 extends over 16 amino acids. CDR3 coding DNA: TGTGCCAGCAGCCGGTCTTCCTTGGCAGGGAACACTGAAGCTTTCTTT. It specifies CASSRSSLAGNTEAFF.

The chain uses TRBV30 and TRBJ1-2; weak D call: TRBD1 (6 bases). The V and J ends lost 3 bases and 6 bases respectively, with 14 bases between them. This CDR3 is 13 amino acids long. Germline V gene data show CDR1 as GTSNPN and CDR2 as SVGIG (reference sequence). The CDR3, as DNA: TGTGCCTGGAGGATCGGGGGGGCTGATGGCTACACCTTC. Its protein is CAWRIGGADGYTF. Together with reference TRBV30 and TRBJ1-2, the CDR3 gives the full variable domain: SQTIHQWPATLVQPVGSPLSLECTVEGTSNPNLYWYRQAAGRGLQLLFYSVGIGQISSEVPQNLSASRPQDRQFILSSKKLLLSDSGFYLCAWRIGGADGYTFGSGTRLTVV.

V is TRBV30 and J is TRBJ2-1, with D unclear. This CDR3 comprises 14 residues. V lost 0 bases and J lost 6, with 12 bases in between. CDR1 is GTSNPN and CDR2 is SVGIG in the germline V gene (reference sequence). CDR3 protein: CAWSVGPEANEQFF. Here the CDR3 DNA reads TGTGCCTGGAGTGTGGGTCCCGAGGCCAATGAGCAGTTCTTC.

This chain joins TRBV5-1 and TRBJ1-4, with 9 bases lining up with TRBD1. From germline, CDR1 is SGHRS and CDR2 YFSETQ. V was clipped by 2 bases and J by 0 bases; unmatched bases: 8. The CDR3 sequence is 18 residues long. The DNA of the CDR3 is TGCGCCAGCAGCTTTTCGGCGGGACAGGGCTCAACTAATGAAAAACTGTTTTTT. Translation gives CASSFSAGQGSTNEKLFF.

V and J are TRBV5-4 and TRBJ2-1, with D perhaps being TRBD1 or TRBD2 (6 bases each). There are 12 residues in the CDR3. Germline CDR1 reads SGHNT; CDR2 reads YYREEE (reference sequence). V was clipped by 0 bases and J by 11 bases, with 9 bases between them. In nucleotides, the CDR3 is TGTGCCAGCAGCTTGGTTGGGGGGCAGCAGTTCTTC. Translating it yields CASSLVGGQQFF.

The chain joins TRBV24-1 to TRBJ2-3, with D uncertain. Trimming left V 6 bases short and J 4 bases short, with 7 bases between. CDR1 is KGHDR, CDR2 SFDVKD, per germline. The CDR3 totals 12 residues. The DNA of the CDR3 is TGTGCCACCAGTTCGGGCGCAGATACGCAGTATTTT. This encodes CATSSGADTQYF.

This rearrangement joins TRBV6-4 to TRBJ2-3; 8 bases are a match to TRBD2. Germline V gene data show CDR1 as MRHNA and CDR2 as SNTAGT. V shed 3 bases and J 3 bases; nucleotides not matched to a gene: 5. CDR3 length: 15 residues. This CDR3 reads CASSERGAGTDTQYF. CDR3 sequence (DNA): TGTGCCAGCAGTGAGCGGGGGGCTGGGACAGATACGCAGTATTTT.

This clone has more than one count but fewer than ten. CDR3 residues: CASSRGGTMTEAFF. CDR3 nucleotide sequence: TGTGCCAGCAGCCGCGGGGGAACGATGACTGAAGCTTTCTTT. The chain has TRBV7-9 and TRBJ1-1, with D possibly being TRBD1 (5 bases). CDR1 is SEHNR and CDR2 is FQNEAQ in the germline V gene (reference sequence). V lost 5 bases and J lost 5, with 15 bases in between. The CDR3 loop spans 14 amino acids.

The CDR3 nucleotides are TGTGCCAGCAGCGTAGAAGGGTTCGGGTACACCTTC. It yields the protein CASSVEGFGYTF. The genes are TRBV9 and TRBJ1-2; D ambiguous. The CDR3 spans 12 residues. Trimming removed 0 bases from V and 11 bases from J, with 11 bases in between. Germline CDR1 reads SGDLS; CDR2 reads YYNGEE.

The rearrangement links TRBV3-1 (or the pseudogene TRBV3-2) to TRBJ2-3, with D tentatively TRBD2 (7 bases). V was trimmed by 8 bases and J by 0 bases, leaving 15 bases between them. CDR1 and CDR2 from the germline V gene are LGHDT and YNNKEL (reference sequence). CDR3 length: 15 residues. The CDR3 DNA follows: TGTGCCAGCCGGTTGCGGGGGCGAAGCACAGATACGCAGTATTTT. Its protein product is CASRLRGRSTDTQYF.

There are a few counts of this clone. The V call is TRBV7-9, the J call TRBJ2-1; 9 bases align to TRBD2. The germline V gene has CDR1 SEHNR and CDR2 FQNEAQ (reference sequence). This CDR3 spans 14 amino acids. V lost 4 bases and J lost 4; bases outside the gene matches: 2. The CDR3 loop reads CASSSAGGYNEQFF. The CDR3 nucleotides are TGTGCCAGCAGCTCTGCGGGGGGGTACAATGAGCAGTTCTTC.

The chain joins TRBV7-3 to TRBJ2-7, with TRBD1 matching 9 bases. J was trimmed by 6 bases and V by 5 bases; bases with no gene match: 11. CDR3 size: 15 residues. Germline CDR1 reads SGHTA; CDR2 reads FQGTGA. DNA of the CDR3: TGTGCCAGCAGCCCAACCGGGACAGGGACCGTCGAGCAGTACTTC. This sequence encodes CASSPTGTGTVEQYF.

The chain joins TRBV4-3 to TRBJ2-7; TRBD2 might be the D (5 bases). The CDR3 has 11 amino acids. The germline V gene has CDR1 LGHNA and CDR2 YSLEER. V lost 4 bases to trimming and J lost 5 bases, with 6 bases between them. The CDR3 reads CASSLGDEQYF. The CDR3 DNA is TGCGCCAGCAGCCTCGGGGACGAGCAGTACTTC.

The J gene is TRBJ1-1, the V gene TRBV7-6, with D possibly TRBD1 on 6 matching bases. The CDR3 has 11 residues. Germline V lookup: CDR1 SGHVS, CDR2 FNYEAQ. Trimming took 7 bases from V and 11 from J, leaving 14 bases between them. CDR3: CASTFDRTAFF. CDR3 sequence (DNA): TGTGCCAGCACCTTCGACAGGACGGCTTTCTTT. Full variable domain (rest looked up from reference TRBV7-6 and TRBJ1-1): GAGVSQSPRYKVTKRGQDVALRCDPISGHVSLYWYRQALGQGPEFLTYFNYEAQQDKSGLPNDRFSAERPEGSISTLTIQRTEQRDSAMYRCASTFDRTAFFGQGTRLTVV.

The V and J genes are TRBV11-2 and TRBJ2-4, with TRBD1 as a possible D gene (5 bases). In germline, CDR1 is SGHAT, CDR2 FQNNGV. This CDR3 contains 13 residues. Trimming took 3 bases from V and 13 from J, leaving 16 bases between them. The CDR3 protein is CASSLLYRSGQYF. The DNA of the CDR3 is TGTGCCAGCAGCTTGTTGTACAGGTCAGGCCAGTACTTC. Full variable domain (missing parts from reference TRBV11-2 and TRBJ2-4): EAGVAQSPRYKIIEKRQSVAFWCNPISGHATLYWYQQILGQGPKLLIQFQNNGVVDDSQLPKDRFSAERLKGVDSTLKIQPAKLEDSAVYLCASSLLYRSGQYFGAGTRLSVL.

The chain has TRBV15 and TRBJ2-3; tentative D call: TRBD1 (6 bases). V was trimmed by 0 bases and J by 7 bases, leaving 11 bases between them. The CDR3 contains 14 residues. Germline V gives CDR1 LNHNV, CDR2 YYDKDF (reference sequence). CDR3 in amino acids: CATSRDLRGNTQYF. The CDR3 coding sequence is TGTGCCACCAGCAGAGATCTCAGGGGAAATACGCAGTATTTT.

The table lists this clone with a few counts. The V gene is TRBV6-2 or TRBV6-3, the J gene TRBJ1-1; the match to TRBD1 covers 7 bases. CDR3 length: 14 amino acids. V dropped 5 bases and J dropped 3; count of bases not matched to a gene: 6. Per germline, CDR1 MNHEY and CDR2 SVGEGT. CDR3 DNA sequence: TGTGCCAGCAGTGACAGGGAGATCCACACTGAAGCTTTCTTT. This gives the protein CASSDREIHTEAFF.

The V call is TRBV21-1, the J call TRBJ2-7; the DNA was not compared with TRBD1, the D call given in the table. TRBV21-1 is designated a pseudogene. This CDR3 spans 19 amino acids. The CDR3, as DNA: TGTGCCAGCAGCAACCTGACAGAAAGGCTTGCCAAAGTGTCCTACGAGCAGTACTTC. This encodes CASSNLTERLAKVSYEQYF.

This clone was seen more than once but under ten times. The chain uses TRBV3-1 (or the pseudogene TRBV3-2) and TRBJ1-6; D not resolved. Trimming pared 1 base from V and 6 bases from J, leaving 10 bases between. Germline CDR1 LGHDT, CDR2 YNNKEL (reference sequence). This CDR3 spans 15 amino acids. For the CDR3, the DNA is TGTGCCAGCAGCCAAGGGACGGCGACTAATTCACCCCTCCACTTT. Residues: CASSQGTATNSPLHF.

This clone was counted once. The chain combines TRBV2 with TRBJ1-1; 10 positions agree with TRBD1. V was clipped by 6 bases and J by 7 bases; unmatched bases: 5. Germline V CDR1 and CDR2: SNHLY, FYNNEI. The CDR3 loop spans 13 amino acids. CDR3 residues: CASSDRGQGEAFF. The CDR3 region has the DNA TGTGCCAGCAGCGACAGGGGGCAGGGTGAAGCTTTCTTT.

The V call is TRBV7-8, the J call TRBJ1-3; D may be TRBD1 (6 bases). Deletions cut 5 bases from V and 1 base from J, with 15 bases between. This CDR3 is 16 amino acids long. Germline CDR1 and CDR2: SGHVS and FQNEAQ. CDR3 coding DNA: TGTGCCAGCAGCACCGCGGGACATCCTTCTGGAAACACCATATATTTT. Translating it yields CASSTAGHPSGNTIYF.

The CDR3, as DNA: TGTGCCAGCAGCTTACGCGGGCAGGGGGCGCAGCCCCAGCATTTT. Translation: CASSLRGQGAQPQHF. V gene TRBV7-2 combines with J gene TRBJ1-5, with TRBD1 identical over 8 bases. The germline CDR1 and CDR2 sequences are SGHTA and FQGNSA. This CDR3 contains 15 residues. The ends lost 2 bases at V and 7 bases at J; junction bases unmatched: 7. Complete variable domain (other parts from reference TRBV7-2 and TRBJ1-5): GAGVSQSPSNKVTEKGKDVELRCDPISGHTALYWYRQSLGQGLEFLIYFQGNSAPDKSGLPSDRFSAERTGGSVSTLTIQRTQQEDSAVYLCASSLRGQGAQPQHFGDGTRLSIL.

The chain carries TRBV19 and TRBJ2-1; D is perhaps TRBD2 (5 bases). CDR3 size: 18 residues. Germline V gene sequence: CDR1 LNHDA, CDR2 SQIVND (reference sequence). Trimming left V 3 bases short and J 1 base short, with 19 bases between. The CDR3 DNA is TGTGCCAGTAGTATCGACTACCCCGCGCCGGGATCCTACAATGAGCAGTTCTTC. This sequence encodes CASSIDYPAPGSYNEQFF.

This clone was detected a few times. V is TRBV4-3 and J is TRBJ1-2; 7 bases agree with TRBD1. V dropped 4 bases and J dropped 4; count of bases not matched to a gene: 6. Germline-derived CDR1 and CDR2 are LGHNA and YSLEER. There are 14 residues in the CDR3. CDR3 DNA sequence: TGCGCCAGCAGCCGATACGGGACAGTCTATGGCTACACCTTC. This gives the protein CASSRYGTVYGYTF.

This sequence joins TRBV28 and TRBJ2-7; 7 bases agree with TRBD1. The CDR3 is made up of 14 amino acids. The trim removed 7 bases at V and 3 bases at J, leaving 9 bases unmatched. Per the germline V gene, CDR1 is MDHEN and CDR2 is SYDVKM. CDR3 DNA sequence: TGTGCCAGCACTCGTCCAAGGGACAGCTACGAGCAGTACTTC. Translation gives CASTRPRDSYEQYF.

CDR3 sequence reads: CASSPVGHLPNYGYTF. The CDR3 DNA follows: TGTGCCAGCAGTCCTGTGGGACACCTCCCAAACTATGGCTACACCTTC. The chain uses TRBV14 and TRBJ1-2; a weak D match, TRBD1 (6 bases). Germline loops: CDR1 SGHDN, CDR2 FVKESK. V was trimmed by 6 bases and J by 2 bases, leaving 19 bases between them. CDR3 length: 16 residues. The full variable domain, rest sourced from reference TRBV14 and TRBJ1-2, is EAGVTQFPSHSVIEKGQTVTLRCDPISGHDNLYWYRRVMGKEIKFLLHFVKESKQDESGMPNNRFLAERTGGTYSTLKVQPAELEDSGVYFCASSPVGHLPNYGYTFGSGTRLTVV.

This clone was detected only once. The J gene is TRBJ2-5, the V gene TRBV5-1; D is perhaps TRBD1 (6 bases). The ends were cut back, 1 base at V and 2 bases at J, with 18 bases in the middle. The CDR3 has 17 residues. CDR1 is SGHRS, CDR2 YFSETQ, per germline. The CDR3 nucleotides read TGCGCCAGCAGCTTGCGATCAGTCAGGGGACCTCAAGAGACCCAGTACTTC. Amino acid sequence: CASSLRSVRGPQETQYF. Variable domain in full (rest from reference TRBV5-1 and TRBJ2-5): KAGVTQTPRYLIKTRGQQVTLSCSPISGHRSVSWYQQTPGQGLQFLFEYFSETQRNKGNFPGRFSGRQFSNSRSEMNVSTLELGDSALYLCASSLRSVRGPQETQYFGPGTRLLVL.